This is a list of T cell receptor beta chains from one sample in a study of siplizumab effects on memory and regulatory T cells. Assay: immunoSEQ multiplex PCR; the TCRdb copy retains only in-frame clones and omits some. The sample includes some 80,000 clones, roughly 94% of them seen just once. The material sequenced was CD8+ T cells sorted from blood. The receptors stem from a human donor in good health. Both conserved end residues are part of each CDR3. D genes are given only for firm matches. Where a row states a size, it is once, few, many or the class of an expanded clone; other rows omit it.

clone size,V gene,J gene,D gene,CDR3 DNA,CDR3 protein
NA,TRBV11-2,TRBJ1-1,NA,TGTGCCAGCAGCTTGTGGGGGGCGCCTGAAGCTTTCTTT,CASSLWGAPEAFF
NA,TRBV5-4,TRBJ2-7,TRBD2,TGTGCCAGCAGCCCCCGGACTAGCGAGGAGGGCGAGCAGTACTTC,CASSPRTSEEGEQYF
NA,TRBV11-2,TRBJ2-3,NA,TGTGCCAGCAGCTTAGGGAGGGCCATAGATACGCAGTATTTT,CASSLGRAIDTQYF
NA,TRBV19,TRBJ1-1,TRBD1,TGTGCCAGTACTCTAGGACAGGGGATAGGCACTGAAGCTTTCTTT,CASTLGQGIGTEAFF
NA,TRBV27,TRBJ2-7,NA,TGTGCCAGCAGCCCACGAGGGTCGGGACAGCAGTACTTC,CASSPRGSGQQYF
NA,TRBV7-7,TRBJ2-7,NA,TGTGCTAGCAGCTTATCGACAGACTACGAGCAGTACTTC,CASSLSTDYEQYF
NA,TRBV5-1,TRBJ2-7,TRBD2,TGCGCCAGCAGCTTGGGGAGCGGGAGCTACGAGCAGTACTTC,CASSLGSGSYEQYF
NA,TRBV4-1,TRBJ1-4,NA,TGCGCCAGCAGCCATGGGCCGGGACAACAAGGGTTTTTT,CASSHGPGQQGFF
NA,TRBV27,TRBJ1-2,TRBD1,TGTGCCAGCAGTTTAGTCCAGGGGGCGGAATATGGCTACACCTTC,CASSLVQGAEYGYTF
NA,TRBV9,TRBJ2-7,TRBD2,TGTGCCAGCAGCCTTAGCGGGAGCTACGAAAACGAGCAGTACTTC,CASSLSGSYENEQYF
NA,TRBV7-9,TRBJ2-1,TRBD2,TGTGCCAGCAGCCCCTGGTTTAGCGGGAGGGCCGATGGTGTAAATGAGCAGTTCTTC,CASSPWFSGRADGVNEQFF
NA,TRBV6-5,TRBJ2-1,TRBD1,TGTGCCAGCAGGTCCGGGACAGGGTATAGCAATGAGCAGTTCTTC,CASRSGTGYSNEQFF
NA,TRBV10-3,TRBJ2-1,TRBD2,TGTGCCATCAGTGCCGGGACTAGCGGGAGTGGCAATGAGCAGTTCTTC,CAISAGTSGSGNEQFF
NA,TRBV4-1,TRBJ2-3,NA,TGCGCCAGCAGCGACCACCGCACAGATACGCAGTATTTT,CASSDHRTDTQYF
NA,TRBV4-2,TRBJ2-7,NA,TGTGCCAGCAGCCAAGATATCGGCTACGAGCAGTACTTC,CASSQDIGYEQYF
NA,TRBV19,TRBJ1-1,NA,TGTGCCAGTAGTATCTACCCAGGGACAAACACTGAAGCTTTCTTT,CASSIYPGTNTEAFF
NA,TRBV29-1,TRBJ2-3,TRBD2,TGCAGCGGTAGCGGGAGACCTCCTAGCACAGATACGCAGTATTTT,CSGSGRPPSTDTQYF
NA,TRBV7-9,TRBJ1-5,NA,TGTGCCAGCAGCTCCAAGGCCAATCAGCCCCAGCATTTT,CASSSKANQPQHF
NA,TRBV10-3,TRBJ2-7,NA,TGTGCCATCAGTGAGTCGAGGACCTACGAGCAGTACTTC,CAISESRTYEQYF
NA,TRBV11-2,TRBJ2-5,TRBD2,TGTGCCTCTAGGGGACTAAAAGAGACCCAGTACTTC,CASRGLKETQYF
NA,TRBV12-5,TRBJ2-7,NA,TGTGCTAGTGCCCACGAGGGGGCCTACGAGCAGTACTTC,CASAHEGAYEQYF
NA,TRBV7-9,TRBJ2-7,TRBD2,TGTGCCAGCAGCTCGTCAGCGGGAGCCATTTACGAGCAGTACTTC,CASSSSAGAIYEQYF
NA,TRBV9,TRBJ2-3,TRBD2,TGTGCCAGCAGCGGCAGAGCGGGAGCGCCAGATACGCAGTATTTT,CASSGRAGAPDTQYF
NA,TRBV10-3,TRBJ2-3,TRBD2,TGTGCCATCAGAAATAGCGGGAGTTCGGCAGATACGCAGTATTTT,CAIRNSGSSADTQYF
NA,TRBV27,TRBJ1-2,NA,TGTGCCAGCAGTTTCGGGCAGGACTATGGCTACACCTTC,CASSFGQDYGYTF
NA,TRBV11-1,TRBJ2-3,NA,TGTGCCAGCAGCTTAGGATTAAGTTGGAGAGCAGATACGCAGTATTTT,CASSLGLSWRADTQYF
NA,TRBV2,TRBJ2-3,TRBD1,TGTGCCAGCATAGAGACAGGGGGCGGTAACACAGATACGCAGTATTTT,CASIETGGGNTDTQYF
NA,TRBV19,TRBJ2-7,NA,TGTGCCAGTAGTATCGGACTAAACGGCTACGAGCAGTACTTC,CASSIGLNGYEQYF
NA,TRBV4-2,TRBJ1-1,NA,TGTGCCAGCAGCCAGGACACCTCGAACACTGAAGCTTTCTTT,CASSQDTSNTEAFF
NA,TRBV21-1,TRBJ2-7,NA,TGTGCCAGCAGCAAAGTCGGGGGACAGGGAACCTACGAGCAGTACTTC,CASSKVGGQGTYEQYF
NA,TRBV9,TRBJ2-1,TRBD1,TGTGCCAGCAGCCCCGGTGGGACAGGGGTTTACAATGAGCAGTTCTTC,CASSPGGTGVYNEQFF
once,TRBV10-1,TRBJ2-1,TRBD2,TGCGCCAGCAGTGGCCTCGCCGAGGACGGGAGGATCTACAATGAGCAGTTCTTC,CASSGLAEDGRIYNEQFF
NA,TRBV28,TRBJ2-7,TRBD2,TGTGCCAGCAGTAAGCGGGAGCTCTCCTACGAGCAGTACTTC,CASSKRELSYEQYF
NA,TRBV14,TRBJ1-1,NA,TGTGCCAGCAGCCTTACGGGGAACACTGAAGCTTTCTTT,CASSLTGNTEAFF
NA,TRBV9,TRBJ1-1,TRBD1,TGTGCCAGCAGCGTAGTCGACAGGGGCTGGACTGAAGCTTTCTTT,CASSVVDRGWTEAFF
NA,TRBV6-5,TRBJ1-1,NA,TGTGCCAGCAGCCTATCGAGAAGACTTTGGACTGAAGCTTTCTTT,CASSLSRRLWTEAFF
NA,TRBV4-1,TRBJ1-5,NA,TGCGCCAGCAGCCAAACTATCGGACAGAATCAGCCCCAGCATTTT,CASSQTIGQNQPQHF
NA,TRBV6-5,TRBJ2-7,NA,TGTGCCAGCAGTTTTGCCGGGGAAAACCCCTACGAGCAGTACTTC,CASSFAGENPYEQYF
NA,TRBV28,TRBJ1-4,TRBD1,TGTGCCAGCAGTTCAACAGGGGATAATGAAAAACTGTTTTTT,CASSSTGDNEKLFF
NA,TRBV27,TRBJ2-7,NA,TGTGCCAGCAGTACTCGGGGGACCGCCCTGGTAGGGCAGTACTTC,CASSTRGTALVGQYF